Detailed here is one T cell receptor beta chain. These data originate in a study of PD-L1 blockade in urothelial cancer. Study-level background: Blood was analyzed 3 weeks (second dose) and 6 weeks after treatment start.

Germline V CDR1 and CDR2: MDHEN, SYDVKM. J was trimmed by 0 bases and V by 1 base; bases with no gene match: 5. The CDR3 totals 16 residues. Time point here: pretreatment peripheral blood. The study collected 1 to 8 samples per patient, pretreatment and on-treatment. Each PCR received spiked synthetic TCR analog templates. Data came from immunoSEQ multiplex PCR; TCRdb stores just in-frame clones and leaves some out. The data show roughly 51,000 clones, 79% seen once. The rearrangement joins TRBV28 to TRBJ1-2, with TRBD1 identical over 7 bases. The clonotype originates from a man between 65 and 85 years old with urothelial cancer. The input for sequencing was PBMCs, taken around atezolizumab (anti-PD-L1) treatment. CDR3: CASSLLGDRANYGYTF. For the CDR3, the DNA is TGTGCCAGCAGTTTATTAGGGGACAGAGCTAACTATGGCTACACCTTC.